This T cell receptor (beta chain) was profiled in a study of cytomegalovirus exposure and HLA in healthy donors. The CDR3 contains 14 residues. V shed 0 bases and J shed 3 bases, with 9 bases lying between them. Germline CDR1 and CDR2: SGHNT and YYREEE (reference sequence). Healthy bone marrow donors supplied every sample. Primers included in the PCR were 60 Vbeta and 13 Jbeta primers. Here immunoSEQ multiplex PCR was the method, and the copy in TCRdb shows in-frame clones only, minus some. The table includes approximately 88,000 clones, under 65% detected once. Sequenced material: PBMCs. V and J are TRBV5-4 and TRBJ1-2; D is unclear. The sequence was collected from a man in his fifties or sixties in good health and CMV-seronegative. The DNA of the CDR3 is TGTGCCAGCAGCTTGGGGGGAGAAGACTATGGCTACACCTTC. It translates to CASSLGGEDYGYTF.